This T cell receptor (beta chain) was found in a study of T-cell memory formation after mild COVID-19. The CDR3 extends over 14 amino acids. From germline, CDR1 is MNHEY and CDR2 SMNVEV (reference sequence). The germline V and J ends were trimmed by 3 bases and 6 bases, with 12 bases remaining between them. Study-level points and caveats: Some clones that responded turned up in pre-infection memory, which suggests that cross-reactive memory joined in. Clones that contracted from day 15 to 85 were balanced CD4/CD8, while later expanders leaned CD4+.

A 5'RACE reaction primed in the constant segment made cDNA libraries of TCR alpha and TCR beta, and these carried sample barcodes and UMIs. One entry per CDR3 protein results from TCRdb running MiXCR on the 5' RACE reads. The data contain approximately 42,000 distinct CDR3 sequences, around 6.6% of them singletons. This clonotype showed up many times. The target antigen is unknown. Sequences were obtained from PBMCs or a T cell subset sorted from them (not recorded which). The receptor was isolated from an adult who had mild COVID-19 (a few samples of this study predate the infection). Cell type and time point are not known. The chain couples TRBV27 to TRBJ2-1; TRBD1 is a possible D gene (5 bases). The DNA for the CDR3 is TGTGCCAGCAGTTTCTCAGGACATTCCAATGAGCAGTTCTTC. It translates to CASSFSGHSNEQFF.